The 4 T cell receptor beta chains reported below all come from one sample, sequenced in a study of molecular identifiers for immune sequencing clone quantification. TCRdb itself ran the PCR reads through MiXCR, one entry per CDR3 protein. The data hold approximately 680,000 distinct CDR3 sequences, with around 25% observed a single time. Sample: naive CD8+ T cells from blood, with Jurkat cell RNA spiked in. Subset specified: FACS-sorted CD8+CD4-CCR7+CD45RA+ naive T cells. The receptors here all came from a human donor in good health. Some libraries in this study had Jurkat cell RNA spiked in.

This clonotype was seen repeatedly, ten times or more. The chain joins TRBV30 to TRBJ2-1; TRBD2 might be the D (5 bases). This CDR3 contains 12 residues. The germline V and J ends were trimmed by 0 bases and 8 bases, with 8 bases remaining between them. The germline gives CDR1 GTSNPN, CDR2 SVGIG (reference sequence). The chain's CDR3 is CAWSVWRDEQFF. The CDR3 DNA follows: TGTGCCTGGAGTGTTTGGCGGGATGAGCAGTTCTTC.

There are many counts of this clonotype. The rearrangement uses TRBV13 and TRBJ1-1; weak D call: TRBD1 (6 bases). The length of the CDR3 is 15 residues. Germline CDR1 reads PRHDT; CDR2 reads FYEKMQ (reference sequence). Trimming removed 5 bases from V and 0 bases from J, with 13 bases in between. CDR3 protein: CASSPTGIMNTEAFF. The CDR3 coding sequence is TGTGCCAGCAGCCCGACAGGTATAATGAACACTGAAGCTTTCTTT.

This clonotype was observed at least ten times. This chain uses TRBV3-1 with TRBJ1-1; D call uncertain. Per germline, CDR1 LGHDT and CDR2 YNNKEL (reference sequence). V lost 3 bases and J 0 bases, leaving 8 bases between the germline ends. The CDR3 is 14 amino acids. CDR3 sequence reads: CASSHGGMNTEAFF. For the CDR3, the DNA is TGTGCCAGCAGCCATGGCGGGATGAACACTGAAGCTTTCTTT.

As concerns this clonotype: A much larger clone differs from this one at a single base, so this may be a read error. The chain has TRBV29-1 and TRBJ2-3, with D possibly TRBD1 on 5 matching bases. The J call may be faulty, since TRBJ1-5 better matches the DNA end. The germline V gene has CDR1 SQVTM and CDR2 ANQGSEA. The CDR3 length is 14 residues. The CDR3 nucleotides read TGCAGCGTTGAGGGGGGATCCTACACAGATACGCAGCATTTT. Translated: CSVEGGSYTDTQHF.